The rows below give T cell receptor beta chains drawn from one sample of a study of blood T cell repertoires in COVID-19. TCRdb's table, derived via immunoSEQ multiplex PCR, lists solely in-frame clones and lacks some. The sample lists a few hundred thousand clones; more than 85% were seen once. The material sequenced was PBMCs or T cells enriched from blood (not recorded which). These receptors originate from a woman in her fifties or sixties who had recovered from COVID-19. CDR3s include the opening cysteine and the closing phenylalanine or tryptophan. The D gene is left open where the match is weak. Expanded clones are given a class, and other clones once, few, many or no size at all.

TRBJ1-3 . TRBV6-5 . CASFGDTIYF TGTGCCAGCTTCGGGGACACCATATATTTT
TRBJ1-2 . TRBV3-1/TRBV3-2 TRBD1 CASSQGQGVGYTF TGTGCCAGCAGCCAAGGCCAGGGGGTCGGCTACACCTTC
TRBJ1-1 once TRBV5-1 TRBD1 CASTDRGASNTEAFF TGCGCCAGCACCGACAGGGGCGCCTCGAACACTGAAGCTTTCTTT
TRBJ2-1 . TRBV3-1/TRBV3-2 TRBD2 CASSQGLAGAEQFF TGTGCCAGCAGCCAGGGACTAGCGGGGGCTGAGCAGTTCTTC
TRBJ1-5 . TRBV19 TRBD1 CASQGVNNQPQHF TGTGCCAGCCAGGGGGTGAACAATCAGCCCCAGCATTTT
TRBJ1-1 few TRBV5-5 TRBD1 CASSGRQGLETEAFF TGTGCCAGCAGCGGCAGACAGGGGCTAGAGACTGAAGCTTTCTTT
TRBJ2-2 . TRBV2 . CATGDLGELFF TGTGCCACCGGGGATCTCGGGGAGCTGTTTTTT
TRBJ2-5 . TRBV7-7 TRBD1 CASSSADRDQETQYF TGTGCCAGCAGCTCCGCGGACAGGGACCAAGAGACCCAGTACTTC
TRBJ2-7 . TRBV7-2 TRBD1 CASSHYAGGNVASPGEQYF TGTGCCAGCAGTCACTATGCAGGGGGAAATGTAGCTTCTCCGGGGGAGCAGTACTTC
TRBJ1-1 . TRBV11-2 TRBD1 CASSSPDRATEAFF TGTGCCAGCAGCTCCCCGGACAGGGCCACTGAAGCTTTCTTT
TRBJ1-1 . TRBV5-1 . CASSLASYMNTEAFF TGCGCCAGCAGCTTGGCGTCGTACATGAACACTGAAGCTTTCTTT
TRBJ1-4 . TRBV2 TRBD1 CASRRDRDNEKLFF TGTGCCAGCAGAAGGGACAGGGATAATGAAAAACTGTTTTTT
TRBJ1-5 . TRBV27 TRBD1 CASSLVGTGTHQPQHF TGTGCCAGCAGTTTAGTGGGGACAGGGACCCATCAGCCCCAGCATTTT
TRBJ2-7 . TRBV3-1/TRBV3-2 TRBD1 CASSRSGTGSYEQYF TGTGCCAGCAGTCGGTCCGGGACAGGGTCCTACGAGCAGTACTTC
TRBJ2-3 . TRBV5-1 TRBD2 CASSLRLAGTLDTQYF TGCGCCAGCAGCTTGAGACTAGCGGGGACCCTAGATACGCAGTATTTT
TRBJ1-3 . TRBV2 TRBD1 CASSEGQTAGNTIYF TGTGCCAGCTCAGAGGGACAGACCGCTGGAAACACCATATATTTT
TRBJ2-3 . TRBV10-3 TRBD2 CATQARAGLATDTQYF TGTGCCACCCAAGCCCGAGCGGGACTAGCCACAGATACGCAGTATTTT
TRBJ1-4 few TRBV2 . CASSAQGSANEKLFF TGTGCCAGCAGTGCGCAGGGCTCGGCTAATGAAAAACTGTTTTTT
TRBJ1-2 once TRBV9 . CASSTRQDSNYGYTF TGTGCCAGCAGCACCCGACAGGATTCTAACTATGGCTACACCTTC
TRBJ1-1 . TRBV25-1 TRBD1 CASSESYDRVTEAFF TGTGCCAGCAGTGAATCTTACGACAGGGTCACTGAAGCTTTCTTT
TRBJ2-2 . TRBV9 TRBD1 CASSMGQGAGELFF TGTGCCAGCAGCATGGGACAGGGAGCCGGGGAGCTGTTTTTT
TRBJ2-7 few TRBV19 TRBD1 CASSKGQGTEQYF TGTGCCAGTAGTAAGGGACAGGGGACCGAGCAGTACTTC
TRBJ2-5 . TRBV2 TRBD1 CASSEALRTGKETQYF TGTGCCAGCAGTGAAGCGCTTAGGACAGGAAAAGAGACCCAGTACTTC
TRBJ2-5 . TRBV5-8 TRBD1 CASSYRGPKETQYF TGTGCCAGCAGCTACAGGGGGCCAAAAGAGACCCAGTACTTC
TRBJ1-1 . TRBV14 . CASSRGDRMSGTEAFF TGTGCCAGCAGCCGGGGAGACAGGATGTCTGGAACTGAAGCTTTCTTT
TRBJ2-7 . TRBV9 TRBD2 CASSPRGEYYEQYF TGTGCCAGCAGCCCGCGGGGGGAATACTACGAGCAGTACTTC